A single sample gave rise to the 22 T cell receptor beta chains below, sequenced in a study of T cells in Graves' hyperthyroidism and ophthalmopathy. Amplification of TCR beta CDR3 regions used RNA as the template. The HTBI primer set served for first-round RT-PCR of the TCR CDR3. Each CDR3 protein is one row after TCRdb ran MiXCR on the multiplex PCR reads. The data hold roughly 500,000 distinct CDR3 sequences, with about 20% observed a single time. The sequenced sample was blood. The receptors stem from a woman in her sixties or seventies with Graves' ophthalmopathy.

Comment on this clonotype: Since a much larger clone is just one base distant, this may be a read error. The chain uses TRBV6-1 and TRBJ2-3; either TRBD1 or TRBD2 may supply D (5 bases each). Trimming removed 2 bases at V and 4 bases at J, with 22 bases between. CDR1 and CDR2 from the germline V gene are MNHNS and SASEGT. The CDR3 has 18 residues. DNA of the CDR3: TGTGCCAGCAGTGAATACGCAGGGAGTTTGGCTCTCGCAGATACGCAGTATTTT. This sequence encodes CASSEYAGSLALADTQYF.

The CDR3 DNA reads TGCGCCAGCAAAGCGCAACAAGAGACCCAGTACTTC. It translates to CASKAQQETQYF. The chain has TRBV10-1 and TRBJ2-5; D uncertain. There are 12 residues in the CDR3. Trimming removed 7 bases from V and 2 bases from J, with 8 bases in between. Germline V gene data show CDR1 as WNHNN and CDR2 as SYGVQD (reference sequence).

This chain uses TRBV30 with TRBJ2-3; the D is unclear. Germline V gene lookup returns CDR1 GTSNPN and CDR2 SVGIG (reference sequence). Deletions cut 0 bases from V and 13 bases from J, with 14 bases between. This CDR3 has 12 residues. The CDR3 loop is CAWSVQRIKEYF. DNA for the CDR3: TGTGCCTGGAGTGTACAACGAATCAAGGAGTATTTT. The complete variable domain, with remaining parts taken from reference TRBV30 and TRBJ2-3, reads SQTIHQWPATLVQPVGSPLSLECTVEGTSNPNLYWYRQAAGRGLQLLFYSVGIGQISSEVPQNLSASRPQDRQFILSSKKLLLSDSGFYLCAWSVQRIKEYFGPGTRLTVL.

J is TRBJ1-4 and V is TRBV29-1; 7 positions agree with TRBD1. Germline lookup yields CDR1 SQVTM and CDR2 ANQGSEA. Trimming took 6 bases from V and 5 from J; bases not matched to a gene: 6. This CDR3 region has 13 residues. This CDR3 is CSVMTGPNEKLFF. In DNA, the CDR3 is TGCAGCGTGATGACAGGGCCGAATGAAAAACTGTTTTTT.

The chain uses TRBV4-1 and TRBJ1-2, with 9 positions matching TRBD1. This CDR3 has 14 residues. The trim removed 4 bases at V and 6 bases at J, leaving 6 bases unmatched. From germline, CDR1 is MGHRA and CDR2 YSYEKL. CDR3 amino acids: CASSPGQGTHGYTF. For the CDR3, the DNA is TGCGCCAGCAGCCCCGGACAGGGGACACATGGCTACACCTTC.

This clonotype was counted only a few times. For the CDR3, the DNA is TGTGCCAGCAGCTTAGATATGTTCAAGGGGTGGAAGACCCAGTACTTC. This codes for CASSLDMFKGWKTQYF. The chain joins TRBV7-6 to TRBJ2-5, with D possibly being TRBD1 (5 bases). This CDR3 region has 16 residues. V was pared by 1 base and J by 6 bases, with 18 bases between. Germline loops: CDR1 SGHVS, CDR2 FNYEAQ.

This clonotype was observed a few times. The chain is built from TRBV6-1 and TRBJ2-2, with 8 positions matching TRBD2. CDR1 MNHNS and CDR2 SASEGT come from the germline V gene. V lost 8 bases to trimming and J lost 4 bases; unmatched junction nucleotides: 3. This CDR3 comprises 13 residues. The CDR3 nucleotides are TGTGCCAGCGACGGGGGGGGCACCGGGGAGCTGTTTTTT. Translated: CASDGGGTGELFF.

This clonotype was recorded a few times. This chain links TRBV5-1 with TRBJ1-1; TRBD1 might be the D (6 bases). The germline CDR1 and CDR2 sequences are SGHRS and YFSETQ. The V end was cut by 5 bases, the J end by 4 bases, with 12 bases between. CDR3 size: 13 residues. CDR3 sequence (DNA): TGCGCCAGCAGGGGAGGGGGTAGCACTGAAGCTTTCTTT. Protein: CASRGGGSTEAFF.

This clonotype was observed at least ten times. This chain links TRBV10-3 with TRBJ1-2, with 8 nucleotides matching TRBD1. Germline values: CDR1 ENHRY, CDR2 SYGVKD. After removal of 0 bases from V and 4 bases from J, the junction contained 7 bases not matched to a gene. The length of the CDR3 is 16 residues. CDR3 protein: CAISESSPGTGYGYTF. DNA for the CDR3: TGTGCCATCAGTGAGTCGAGCCCCGGGACAGGCTATGGCTACACCTTC.

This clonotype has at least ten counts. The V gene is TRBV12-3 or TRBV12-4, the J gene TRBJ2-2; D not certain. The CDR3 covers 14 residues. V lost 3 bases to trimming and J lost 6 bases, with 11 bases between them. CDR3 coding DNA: TGTGCCAGCAGTTTCTTGATCTCAGCCGGGGAGCTGTTTTTT. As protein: CASSFLISAGELFF.

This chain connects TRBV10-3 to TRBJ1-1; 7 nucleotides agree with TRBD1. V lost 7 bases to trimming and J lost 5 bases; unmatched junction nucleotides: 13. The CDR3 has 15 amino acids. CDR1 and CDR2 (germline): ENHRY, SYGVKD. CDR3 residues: CAIKINGQGGTEAFF. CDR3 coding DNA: TGTGCCATCAAAATTAACGGGCAGGGGGGGACTGAAGCTTTCTTT.

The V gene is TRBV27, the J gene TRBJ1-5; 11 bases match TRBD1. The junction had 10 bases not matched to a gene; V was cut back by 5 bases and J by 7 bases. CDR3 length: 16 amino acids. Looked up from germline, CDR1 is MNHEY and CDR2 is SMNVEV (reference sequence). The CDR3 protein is CASSPWTGGILQPQHF. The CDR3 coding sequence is TGTGCCAGCAGTCCCTGGACAGGGGGCATCTTGCAGCCCCAGCATTTT.

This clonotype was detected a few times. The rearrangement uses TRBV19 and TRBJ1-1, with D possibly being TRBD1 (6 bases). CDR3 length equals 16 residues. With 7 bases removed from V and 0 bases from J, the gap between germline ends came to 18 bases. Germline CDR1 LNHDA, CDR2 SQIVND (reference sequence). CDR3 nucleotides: TGTGCCAGTACCCCACCGGGACATATCTTGAACACTGAAGCTTTCTTT. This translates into CASTPPGHILNTEAFF.

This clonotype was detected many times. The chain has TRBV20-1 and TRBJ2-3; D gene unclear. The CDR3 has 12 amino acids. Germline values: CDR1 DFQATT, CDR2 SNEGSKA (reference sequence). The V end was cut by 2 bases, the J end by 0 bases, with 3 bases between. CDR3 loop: CSARSSTDTQYF. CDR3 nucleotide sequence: TGCAGTGCTAGATCTAGCACAGATACGCAGTATTTT.

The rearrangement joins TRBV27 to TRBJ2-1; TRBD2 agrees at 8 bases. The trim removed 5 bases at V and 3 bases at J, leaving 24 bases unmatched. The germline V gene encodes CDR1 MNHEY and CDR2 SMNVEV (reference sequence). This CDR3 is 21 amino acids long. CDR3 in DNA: TGTGCCAGCAGTCTAAGAGGCGGGCATGTTTACTGGGGACTAGTCTACAATGAGCAGTTCTTC. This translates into CASSLRGGHVYWGLVYNEQFF.

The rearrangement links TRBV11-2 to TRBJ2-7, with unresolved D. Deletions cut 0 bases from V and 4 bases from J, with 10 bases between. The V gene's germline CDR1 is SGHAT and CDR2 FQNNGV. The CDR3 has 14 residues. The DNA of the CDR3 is TGTGCCAGCAGCTTAGATCTTGCGGCGTACGAGCAGTACTTC. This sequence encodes CASSLDLAAYEQYF.

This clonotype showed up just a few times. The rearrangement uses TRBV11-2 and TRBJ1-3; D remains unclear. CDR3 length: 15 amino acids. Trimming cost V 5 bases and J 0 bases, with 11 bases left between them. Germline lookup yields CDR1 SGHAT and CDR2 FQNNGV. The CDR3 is CASSLVEGSGNTIYF. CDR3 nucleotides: TGTGCCAGCAGCCTAGTGGAGGGCTCTGGAAACACCATATATTTT.

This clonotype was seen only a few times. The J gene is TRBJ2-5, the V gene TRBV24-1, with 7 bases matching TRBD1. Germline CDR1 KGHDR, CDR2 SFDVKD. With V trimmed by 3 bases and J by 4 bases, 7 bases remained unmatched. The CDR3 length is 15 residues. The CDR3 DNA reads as TGTGCCACCAGTGATGGGACAGACCAAGGAGAGACCCAGTACTTC. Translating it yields CATSDGTDQGETQYF.

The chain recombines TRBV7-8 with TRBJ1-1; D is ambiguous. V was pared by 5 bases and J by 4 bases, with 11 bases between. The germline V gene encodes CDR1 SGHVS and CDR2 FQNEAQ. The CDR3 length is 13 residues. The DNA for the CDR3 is TGTGCCAGCAGCCCTAGGCAGGTCACTGAAGCTTTCTTT. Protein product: CASSPRQVTEAFF.

The CDR3 DNA sequence: TGCAGTGCTAGAGATCATTGGGGGAAGGGCAATCAGCCCCAGCATTTT. Translated: CSARDHWGKGNQPQHF. The genes are TRBV20-1 and TRBJ1-5; a weak D match, TRBD1 (5 bases). Between the trimmed V and J ends, which lost 0 bases and 2 bases, there was a span of 14 bases. The germline gives CDR1 DFQATT, CDR2 SNEGSKA (reference sequence). The CDR3 has 16 amino acids.

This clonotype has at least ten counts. CDR3 sequence: CASSLSGGMGEKLFF. CDR3 DNA sequence: TGTGCCAGCAGTTTATCAGGGGGCATGGGGGAAAAACTGTTTTTT. This chain joins TRBV28 and TRBJ1-4, with 8 bases lining up with TRBD1. Germline V gene data show CDR1 as MDHEN and CDR2 as SYDVKM. The trim removed 1 base at V and 8 bases at J, leaving 6 bases unmatched. The CDR3 covers 15 residues.

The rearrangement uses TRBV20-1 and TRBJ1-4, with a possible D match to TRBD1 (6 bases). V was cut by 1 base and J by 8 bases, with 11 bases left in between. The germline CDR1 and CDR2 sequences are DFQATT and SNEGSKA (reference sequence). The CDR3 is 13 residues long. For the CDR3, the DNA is TGCAGTGCTAGAGTATCAGGGGCGGAAAAACTGTTTTTT. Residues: CSARVSGAEKLFF.